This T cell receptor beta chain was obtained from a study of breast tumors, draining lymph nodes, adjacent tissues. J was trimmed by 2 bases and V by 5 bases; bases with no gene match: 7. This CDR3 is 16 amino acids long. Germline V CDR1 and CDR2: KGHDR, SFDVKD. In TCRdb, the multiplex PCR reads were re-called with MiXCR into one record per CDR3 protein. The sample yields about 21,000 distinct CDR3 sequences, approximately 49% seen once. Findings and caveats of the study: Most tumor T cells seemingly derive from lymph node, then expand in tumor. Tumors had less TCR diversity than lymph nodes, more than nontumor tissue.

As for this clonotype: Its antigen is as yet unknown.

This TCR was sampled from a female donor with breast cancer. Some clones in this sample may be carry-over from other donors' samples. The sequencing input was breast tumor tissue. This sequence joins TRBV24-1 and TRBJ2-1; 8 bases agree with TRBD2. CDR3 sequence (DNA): TGTGCCACCAGTGTAGGTTCGGGGGGGGCCTACAATGAGCAGTTCTTC. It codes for CATSVGSGGAYNEQFF.